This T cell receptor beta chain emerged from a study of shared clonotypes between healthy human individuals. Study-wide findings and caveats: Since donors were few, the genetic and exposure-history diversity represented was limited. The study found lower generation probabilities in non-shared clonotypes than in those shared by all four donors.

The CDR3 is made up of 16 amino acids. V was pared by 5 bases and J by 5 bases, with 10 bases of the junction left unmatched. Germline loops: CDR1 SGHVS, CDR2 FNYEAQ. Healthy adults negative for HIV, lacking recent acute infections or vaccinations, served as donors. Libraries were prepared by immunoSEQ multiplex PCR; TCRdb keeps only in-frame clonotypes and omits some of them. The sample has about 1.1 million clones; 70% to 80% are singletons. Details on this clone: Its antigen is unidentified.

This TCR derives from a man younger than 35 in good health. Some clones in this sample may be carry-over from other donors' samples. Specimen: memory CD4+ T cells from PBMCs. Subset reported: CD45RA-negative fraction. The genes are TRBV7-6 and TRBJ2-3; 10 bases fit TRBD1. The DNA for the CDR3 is TGTGCCAGCAGCCGACAGGGGGCTGATGCCTTAGATACGCAGTATTTT. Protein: CASSRQGADALDTQYF.